The clone carrying this T cell receptor (beta chain) has a single count. The sample is drawn from a study of control samples from healthy donors and cancer patients. Assay: immunoSEQ multiplex PCR; the TCRdb copy retains only in-frame clones and omits some. The repertoire holds around 110,000 clones, 85% to 90% seen once, with about 1.1% in the top ten. V was pared by 7 bases and J by 0 bases, with 13 bases between. Germline CDR1 is SGHDT and CDR2 is YYEEEE. This CDR3 has 14 residues. This receptor was taken from a woman in her 50s with colorectal cancer. Sequenced material: PBMCs. The V and J genes are TRBV5-6 and TRBJ2-5, with D perhaps matching TRBD1 (5 bases). CDR3 DNA sequence: TGTGCCAGCTCTACAGGCGGCTACCAAGAGACCCAGTACTTC. This gives the protein CASSTGGYQETQYF.